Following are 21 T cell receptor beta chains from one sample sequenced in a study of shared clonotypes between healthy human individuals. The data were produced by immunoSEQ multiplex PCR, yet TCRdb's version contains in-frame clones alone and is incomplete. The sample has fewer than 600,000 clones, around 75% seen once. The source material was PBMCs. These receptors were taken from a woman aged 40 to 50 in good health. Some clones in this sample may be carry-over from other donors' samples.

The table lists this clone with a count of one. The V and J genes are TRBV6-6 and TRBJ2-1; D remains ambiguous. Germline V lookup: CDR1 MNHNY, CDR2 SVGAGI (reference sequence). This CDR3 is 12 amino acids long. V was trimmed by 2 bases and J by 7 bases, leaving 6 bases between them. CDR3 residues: CASSYPANEQFF. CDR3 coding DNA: TGTGCCAGCAGTTACCCGGCGAATGAGCAGTTCTTC.

CDR3 in amino acids: CASSHQGEQYF. The CDR3 DNA follows: TGTGCCAGCAGCCACCAAGGGGAGCAGTACTTC. This rearrangement joins TRBV4-2 to TRBJ2-7; unclear D gene. Trimming took off 3 bases at V and 7 bases at J, with 7 bases between the two ends. Germline values: CDR1 LGHNA, CDR2 YNFKEQ. The CDR3 is made up of 11 amino acids.

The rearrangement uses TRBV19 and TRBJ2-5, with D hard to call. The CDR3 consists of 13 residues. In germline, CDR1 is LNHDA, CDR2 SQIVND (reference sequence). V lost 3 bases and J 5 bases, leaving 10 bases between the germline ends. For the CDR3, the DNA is TGTGCCAGTAGTATCAGGCTAGATGAGACCCAGTACTTC. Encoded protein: CASSIRLDETQYF.

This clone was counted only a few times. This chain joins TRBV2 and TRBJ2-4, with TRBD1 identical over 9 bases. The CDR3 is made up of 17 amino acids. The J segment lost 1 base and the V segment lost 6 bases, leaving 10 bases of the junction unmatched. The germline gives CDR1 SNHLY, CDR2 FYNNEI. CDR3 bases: TGTGCCAGCAGCGGTATACAGGGGGCTGGGGCCAAAAACATTCAGTACTTC. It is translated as CASSGIQGAGAKNIQYF. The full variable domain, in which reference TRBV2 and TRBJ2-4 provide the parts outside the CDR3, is EPEVTQTPSHQVTQMGQEVILRCVPISNHLYFYWYRQILGQKVEFLVSFYNNEISEKSEIFDDQFSVERPDGSNFTLKIRSTKLEDSAMYFCASSGIQGAGAKNIQYFGAGTRLSVL.

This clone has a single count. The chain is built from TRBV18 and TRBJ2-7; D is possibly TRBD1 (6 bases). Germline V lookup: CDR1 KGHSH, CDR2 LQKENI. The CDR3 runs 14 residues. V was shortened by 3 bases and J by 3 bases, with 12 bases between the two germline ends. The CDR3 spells CASSPGHRLYEQYF. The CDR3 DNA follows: TGTGCCAGCTCACCGGGACACCGACTCTACGAGCAGTACTTC.

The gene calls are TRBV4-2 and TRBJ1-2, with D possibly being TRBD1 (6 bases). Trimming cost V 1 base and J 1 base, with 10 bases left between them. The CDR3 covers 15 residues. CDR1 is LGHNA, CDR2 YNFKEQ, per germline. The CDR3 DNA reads TGTGCCAGCAGCCAAGCGACAGGCAATAACTATGGCTACACCTTC. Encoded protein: CASSQATGNNYGYTF.

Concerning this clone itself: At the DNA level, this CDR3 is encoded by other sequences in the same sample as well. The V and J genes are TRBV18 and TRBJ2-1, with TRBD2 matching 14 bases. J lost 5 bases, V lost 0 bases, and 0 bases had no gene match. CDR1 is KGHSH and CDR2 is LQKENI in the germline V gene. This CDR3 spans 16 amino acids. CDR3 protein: CASSPPGLAGDNEQFF. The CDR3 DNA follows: TGTGCCAGCTCACCACCGGGACTAGCGGGAGACAATGAGCAGTTCTTC.

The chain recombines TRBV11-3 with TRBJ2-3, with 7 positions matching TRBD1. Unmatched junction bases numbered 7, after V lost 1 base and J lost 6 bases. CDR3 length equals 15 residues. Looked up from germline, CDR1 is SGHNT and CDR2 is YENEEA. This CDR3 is CASSLVKGARDTQYF. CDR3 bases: TGTGCCAGCAGCTTAGTGAAGGGGGCACGGGATACGCAGTATTTT.

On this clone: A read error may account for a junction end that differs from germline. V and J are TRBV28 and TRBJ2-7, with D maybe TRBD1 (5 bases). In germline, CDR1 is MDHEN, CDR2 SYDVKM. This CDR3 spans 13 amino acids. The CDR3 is CASSLFGAYEQCF. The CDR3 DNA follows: TGTGCCAGCAGTTTATTTGGGGCCTACGAGCAGTGCTTC.

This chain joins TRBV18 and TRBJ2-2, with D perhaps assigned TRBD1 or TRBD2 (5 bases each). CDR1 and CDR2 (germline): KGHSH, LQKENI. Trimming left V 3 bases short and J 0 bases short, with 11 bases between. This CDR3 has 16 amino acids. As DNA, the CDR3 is TGTGCCAGCTCACCGAGGGGCCTCGCGAACACCGGGGAGCTGTTTTTT. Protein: CASSPRGLANTGELFF.

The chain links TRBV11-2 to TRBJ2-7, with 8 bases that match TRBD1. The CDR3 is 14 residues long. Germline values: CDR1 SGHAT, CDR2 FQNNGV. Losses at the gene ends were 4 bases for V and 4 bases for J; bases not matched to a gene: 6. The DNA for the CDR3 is TGTGCCAGCAGCTCAAATCAGGGGGCGTACGAGCAGTACTTC. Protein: CASSSNQGAYEQYF.

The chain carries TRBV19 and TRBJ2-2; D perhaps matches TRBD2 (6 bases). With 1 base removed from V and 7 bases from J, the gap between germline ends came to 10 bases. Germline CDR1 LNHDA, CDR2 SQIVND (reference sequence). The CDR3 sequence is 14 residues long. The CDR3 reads CASSIGGGIGELFF. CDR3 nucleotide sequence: TGTGCCAGTAGTATAGGTGGGGGGATCGGGGAGCTGTTTTTT.

In DNA, the CDR3 is TGTGCCAGCAAACAGGGGGGTGGTGAAAAACTGTTTTTT. It codes for CASKQGGGEKLFF. The chain links TRBV27 to TRBJ1-4; 8 bases are shared with TRBD1. The germline gives CDR1 MNHEY, CDR2 SMNVEV (reference sequence). The junction had 5 bases not matched to a gene; V was cut back by 7 bases and J by 7 bases. This CDR3 comprises 13 residues.

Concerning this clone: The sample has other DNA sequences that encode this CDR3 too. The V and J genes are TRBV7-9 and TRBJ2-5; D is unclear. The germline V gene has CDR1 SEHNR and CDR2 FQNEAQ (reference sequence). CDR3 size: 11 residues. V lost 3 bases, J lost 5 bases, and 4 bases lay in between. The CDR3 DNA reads TGTGCCAGCAGCTTGGCGGAGACCCAGTACTTC. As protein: CASSLAETQYF.

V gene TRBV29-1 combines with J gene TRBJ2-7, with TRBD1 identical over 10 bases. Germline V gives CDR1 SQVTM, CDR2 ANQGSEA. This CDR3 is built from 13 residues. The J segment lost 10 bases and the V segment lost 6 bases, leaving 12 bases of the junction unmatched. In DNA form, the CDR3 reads TGCAGCGTCTCCTCCGGGACAGGGGTTCCTCAGTACTTC. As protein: CSVSSGTGVPQYF.

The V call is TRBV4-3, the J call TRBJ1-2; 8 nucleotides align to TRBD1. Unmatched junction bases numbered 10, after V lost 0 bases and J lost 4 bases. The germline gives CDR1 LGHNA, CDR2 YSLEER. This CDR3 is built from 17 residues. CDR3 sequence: CASSQDGHRGSLYGYTF. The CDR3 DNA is TGCGCCAGCAGCCAAGATGGCCACAGGGGGAGTCTCTATGGCTACACCTTC.

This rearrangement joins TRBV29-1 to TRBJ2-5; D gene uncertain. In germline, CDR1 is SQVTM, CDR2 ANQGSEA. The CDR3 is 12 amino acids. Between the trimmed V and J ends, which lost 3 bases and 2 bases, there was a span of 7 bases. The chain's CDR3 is CSVEVEQETQYF. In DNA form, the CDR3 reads TGCAGCGTTGAGGTGGAGCAAGAGACCCAGTACTTC.

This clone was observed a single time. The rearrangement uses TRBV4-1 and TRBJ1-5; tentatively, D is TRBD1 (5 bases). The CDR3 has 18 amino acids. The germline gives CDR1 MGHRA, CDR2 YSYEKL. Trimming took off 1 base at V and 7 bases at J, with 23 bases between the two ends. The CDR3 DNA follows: TGCGCCAGCAGCCAAGTGTCGGACGGCCGGGGCGGAGGACAGCCCCAGCATTTT. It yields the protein CASSQVSDGRGGGQPQHF.

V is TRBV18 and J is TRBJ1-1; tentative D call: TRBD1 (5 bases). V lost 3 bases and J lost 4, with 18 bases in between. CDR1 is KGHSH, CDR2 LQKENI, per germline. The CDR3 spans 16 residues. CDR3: CASSPGQDGVGTEAFF. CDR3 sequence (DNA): TGTGCCAGCTCACCCGGACAAGACGGGGTTGGCACTGAAGCTTTCTTT.

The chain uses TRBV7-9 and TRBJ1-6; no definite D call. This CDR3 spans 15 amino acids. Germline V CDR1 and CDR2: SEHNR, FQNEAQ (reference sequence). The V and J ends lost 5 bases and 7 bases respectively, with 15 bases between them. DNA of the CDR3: TGTGCCAGCAGCGGACCAGGTGTGAGGAATTCACCCCTCCACTTT. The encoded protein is CASSGPGVRNSPLHF. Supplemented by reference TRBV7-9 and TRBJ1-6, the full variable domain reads DTGVSQNPRHKITKRGQNVTFRCDPISEHNRLYWYRQTLGQGPEFLTYFQNEAQLEKSRLLSDRFSAERPKGSFSTLEIQRTEQGDSAMYLCASSGPGVRNSPLHFGNGTRLTVT.

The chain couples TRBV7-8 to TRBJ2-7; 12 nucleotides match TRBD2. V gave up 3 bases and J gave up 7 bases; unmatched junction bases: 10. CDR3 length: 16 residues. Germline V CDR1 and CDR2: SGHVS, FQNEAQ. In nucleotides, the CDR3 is TGTGCCAGCAGCTTGACTAGCGGGAGTTTTTCGGGAGAGCAGTACTTC. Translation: CASSLTSGSFSGEQYF.